These 2 T cell receptor beta chains share one sample of origin, sequenced in a study of blood T cell repertoires in COVID-19. Using immunoSEQ multiplex PCR, the repertoire was profiled, and TCRdb retains in-frame clones only, with some absent. The sample shows about 280,000 clones, 85% of them seen only once. Sequencing input: peripheral blood. The receptors originated from a human donor in a cohort sampled during active COVID-19.

The rearrangement joins TRBV3-1 (or the pseudogene TRBV3-2) to TRBJ2-6; 8 positions match TRBD1. V lost 3 bases and J lost 2; bases outside the gene matches: 0. Germline V gene sequence: CDR1 LGHDT, CDR2 YNNKEL (reference sequence). The CDR3 loop spans 15 amino acids. DNA for the CDR3: TGTGCCAGCAGCCAGACAGGGGCTGGGGCCAACGTCCTGACTTTC. It specifies CASSQTGAGANVLTF.

V usage is TRBV5-1 and J usage is TRBJ2-3; 9 bases match TRBD2. Germline CDR1 is SGHRS and CDR2 is YFSETQ. The CDR3 has 15 residues. J lost 1 base, V lost 4 bases, and 4 bases had no gene match. Here the CDR3 reads CASSLGLARTDTQYF. The CDR3, as DNA: TGCGCCAGCAGCCTGGGACTAGCTCGCACAGATACGCAGTATTTT.